The next 17 T cell receptor beta chains were all read from a single sample in a study of shared clonotypes between healthy human individuals. Terminally differentiated effector memory CD45RA+ cells were excluded by CCR7 positive selection of CD45RO-negative cells. Libraries were prepared by immunoSEQ multiplex PCR; TCRdb keeps only in-frame clonotypes and omits some of them. The sample consists of around 1.9 million clones, 85% to 95% of them appearing once. What was sequenced was naive CD8+ T cells from PBMCs. The receptors come from a young man in good health. Some clones in this sample may be carry-over from other donors' samples.

The chain employs TRBV7-2 and TRBJ2-2; D is uncertain. The CDR3 consists of 15 residues. Trimming shortened V by 6 bases and J by 1 base, and 12 bases separated the two germline ends. Looked up from germline, CDR1 is SGHTA and CDR2 is FQGNSA. The CDR3 DNA reads TGTGCCAGCAGTCTCCCTCAAGGGAACACCGGGGAGCTGTTTTTT. It codes for CASSLPQGNTGELFF. The variable domain in full, with the rest retrieved from reference TRBV7-2 and TRBJ2-2, is GAGVSQSPSNKVTEKGKDVELRCDPISGHTALYWYRQSLGQGLEFLIYFQGNSAPDKSGLPSDRFSAERTGGSVSTLTIQRTQQEDSAVYLCASSLPQGNTGELFFGEGSRLTVL.

This clone was detected once. The chain is built from TRBV27 and TRBJ1-1; TRBD1 agrees at 9 bases. J lost 4 bases, V lost 4 bases, and 7 bases had no gene match. Germline V gives CDR1 MNHEY, CDR2 SMNVEV (reference sequence). This CDR3 spans 15 amino acids. CDR3 sequence reads: CASSYTGQGTTEAFF. In DNA, the CDR3 is TGTGCCAGCAGTTACACCGGACAGGGGACCACTGAAGCTTTCTTT.

This clone came up once. The chain employs TRBV5-1 and TRBJ2-7; weak D call: TRBD1 (6 bases). Germline V gene lookup returns CDR1 SGHRS and CDR2 YFSETQ. The V gene lost 4 bases and the J gene lost 0 bases, with 14 bases spanning the gap. There are 15 residues in the CDR3. Here the CDR3 DNA reads TGCGCCAGCAGCCTAGCACAGGGTTTCTCCTACGAGCAGTACTTC. This translates into CASSLAQGFSYEQYF.

The J gene is TRBJ1-1, the V gene TRBV2; D unresolved. The germline gives CDR1 SNHLY, CDR2 FYNNEI. This CDR3 contains 14 residues. Trimming stripped 6 bases from V and 1 base from J, with 12 bases between. For the CDR3, the DNA is TGTGCCAGCAGCTCCGGCGGCGAGAACACTGAAGCTTTCTTT. Its protein product is CASSSGGENTEAFF.

The rearrangement links TRBV4-1 to TRBJ1-1; 8 positions agree with TRBD1. V trimming: 1 base; J trimming: 8 bases; junction bases outside the gene matches: 3. Germline V gene sequence: CDR1 MGHRA, CDR2 YSYEKL. This CDR3 spans 13 amino acids. The CDR3 sequence: CASSQGGTGEAFF. The CDR3 DNA reads TGCGCCAGCAGCCAAGGGGGGACAGGAGAAGCTTTCTTT.

In this sample, this clone turned up once. The J gene is TRBJ2-3, the V gene TRBV4-2; no definite D call. Germline V lookup: CDR1 LGHNA, CDR2 YNFKEQ. CDR3 size: 14 residues. The V end lost 5 bases, the J end lost 1 base, and 10 bases lay between the germline ends. CDR3 nucleotide sequence: TGTGCCAGCAGCTCCCTTAGAGGCACAGATACGCAGTATTTT. It yields the protein CASSSLRGTDTQYF.

CDR3 nucleotide sequence: TGTGCCAGTACCTCGACACGGCCGTTACGGAACACTGAAGCTTTCTTT. It encodes CASTSTRPLRNTEAFF. V and J are TRBV19 and TRBJ1-1; D gene uncertain. This CDR3 has 16 residues. Trimming removed 7 bases at V and 1 base at J, with 19 bases between. Germline V lookup: CDR1 LNHDA, CDR2 SQIVND (reference sequence).

The rearrangement links TRBV11-2 to TRBJ2-7; 7 nucleotides agree with TRBD2. Germline trimming cut 5 bases from V and 2 bases from J; bases unmatched to any gene: 12. Germline-derived CDR1 and CDR2 are SGHAT and FQNNGV. This CDR3 contains 16 residues. DNA of the CDR3: TGTGCCAGCAGCCCTCTCGTTCGGACTAGGACCTACGAGCAGTACTTC. Translating gives CASSPLVRTRTYEQYF.

The chain recombines TRBV4-2 with TRBJ2-2; D gene ambiguous. This CDR3 spans 14 amino acids. Trimming removed 1 base at V and 6 bases at J, with 9 bases between. Looked up from germline, CDR1 is LGHNA and CDR2 is YNFKEQ. CDR3 region: CASSQVAAAGELFF. The CDR3 region has the DNA TGTGCCAGCAGCCAAGTTGCCGCAGCCGGGGAGCTGTTTTTT.

The J gene is TRBJ2-7, the V gene TRBV4-2; the D gene is possibly TRBD1 (6 bases). This CDR3 contains 15 residues. Between the trimmed V and J ends, which lost 0 bases and 2 bases, there was a span of 11 bases. CDR1 and CDR2 (germline): LGHNA, YNFKEQ. Here the CDR3 reads CASSQEQGSPYEQYF. Written as DNA, the CDR3 is TGTGCCAGCAGCCAAGAGCAGGGGTCCCCCTACGAGCAGTACTTC.

The rearrangement uses TRBV9 and TRBJ2-7, with 11 bases that match TRBD1. The CDR3 has 14 residues. J was trimmed by 5 bases and V by 1 base; bases with no gene match: 2. Per germline, CDR1 SGDLS and CDR2 YYNGEE. The CDR3 spells CASSVWGQGDEQYF. The CDR3 DNA reads as TGTGCCAGCAGCGTATGGGGACAGGGGGACGAGCAGTACTTC.

Here the CDR3 DNA reads TGTGCCAGCAAGGGGACCGCCGAAGAGACCCAGTACTTC. Translating gives CASKGTAEETQYF. This sequence joins TRBV2 and TRBJ2-5; D might be TRBD1 or TRBD2, each matching 5 bases. There are 13 residues in the CDR3. With 7 bases removed from V and 3 bases from J, the gap between germline ends came to 12 bases. CDR1 is SNHLY and CDR2 is FYNNEI in the germline V gene.

The chain recombines TRBV10-3 with TRBJ2-7; 14 nucleotides line up with TRBD2. After removal of 8 bases from V and 4 bases from J, the junction contained 13 bases not matched to a gene. The CDR3 contains 17 residues. Germline loops: CDR1 ENHRY, CDR2 SYGVKD. This chain's CDR3 is CAIQAGTSGSVGYEQYF. The CDR3 bases are TGTGCCATCCAGGCCGGGACTAGCGGGAGTGTGGGTTACGAGCAGTACTTC.

The gene calls are TRBV19 and TRBJ2-7; possible D gene TRBD1, 5 bases. CDR1 is LNHDA, CDR2 SQIVND, per germline (reference sequence). The CDR3 is 14 residues long. Trimming left V 5 bases short and J 3 bases short, with 14 bases between. CDR3 DNA: TGTGCCAGTAGTCCAAAGGACACCGACTACGAGCAGTACTTC. Amino acid sequence: CASSPKDTDYEQYF.

This sequence joins TRBV10-3 and TRBJ1-5; D remains unclear. Germline V gene sequence: CDR1 ENHRY, CDR2 SYGVKD. This CDR3 is 13 amino acids long. Deletions cut 4 bases from V and 6 bases from J, with 10 bases between. CDR3 coding DNA: TGTGCCATCAGTGCGGGCAGAGGTCAGCCCCAGCATTTT. Protein product: CAISAGRGQPQHF.

The rearrangement joins TRBV6-5 to TRBJ1-4; 7 bases agree with TRBD1. This CDR3 has 15 amino acids. V shed 2 bases and J 8 bases; nucleotides not matched to a gene: 8. Germline values: CDR1 MNHEY, CDR2 SVGAGI. Here the CDR3 reads CASSYSRGPVEKLFF. Written as DNA, the CDR3 is TGTGCCAGCAGTTACAGTAGGGGGCCGGTAGAAAAACTGTTTTTT.

This clone was seen only once. The rearrangement uses TRBV28 and TRBJ2-5, with 7 bases matching TRBD1. This CDR3 region has 15 residues. Germline loops: CDR1 MDHEN, CDR2 SYDVKM. The V and J ends lost 5 bases and 1 base, in that order; junction bases with no gene match: 7. The CDR3 spells CASSPIRDSQETQYF. CDR3 nucleotides: TGTGCCAGCAGTCCTATCCGGGACAGCCAAGAGACCCAGTACTTC. The whole variable domain, filled in from reference TRBV28 and TRBJ2-5, reads DVKVTQSSRYLVKRTGEKVFLECVQDMDHENMFWYRQDPGLGLRLIYFSYDVKMKEKGDIPEGYSVSREKKERFSLILESASTNQTSMYLCASSPIRDSQETQYFGPGTRLLVL.